Below are 16 T cell receptor beta chains sequenced from a single sample in a study of T cell changes during pregnancy in multiple sclerosis. Measured with immunoSEQ multiplex PCR; TCRdb has only the in-frame clones, and not every one. The table lists 91,000 or so clones, 85% to 95% of them singletons, with 0.99% in the top ten. Specimen: peripheral blood, collected after pregnancy. These receptor sequences come from a female donor with multiple sclerosis, enrolled in a pregnancy study.

The chain uses TRBV19 and TRBJ1-5, with a possible D match to TRBD1 (5 bases). Trimming shortened V by 1 base and J by 4 bases, and 14 bases separated the two germline ends. Germline lookup yields CDR1 LNHDA and CDR2 SQIVND (reference sequence). The CDR3 extends over 16 amino acids. DNA for the CDR3: TGTGCCAGTAGTATAGGACAACGGGGGTTGAATCAGCCCCAGCATTTT. Its protein is CASSIGQRGLNQPQHF. Full variable domain (outside the CDR3, taken from reference TRBV19 and TRBJ1-5): DGGITQSPKYLFRKEGQNVTLSCEQNLNHDAMYWYRQDPGQGLRLIYYSQIVNDFQKGDIAEGYSVSREKKESFPLTVTSAQKNPTAFYLCASSIGQRGLNQPQHFGDGTRLSIL.

Notes on this clone: This specimen includes other DNA sequences encoding the same CDR3. The chain has TRBV5-1 and TRBJ2-2; 8 bases line up with TRBD2. V was pared by 4 bases and J by 0 bases, with 2 bases of the junction left unmatched. The CDR3 runs to 15 residues. CDR1 and CDR2 from the germline V gene are SGHRS and YFSETQ. CDR3 in DNA: TGCGCCAGCAGCCTAGCGGGCGCGAACACCGGGGAGCTGTTTTTT. It specifies CASSLAGANTGELFF.

This chain joins TRBV7-3 and TRBJ1-1, with a possible D match to TRBD1 (5 bases). Germline V gives CDR1 SGHTA, CDR2 FQGTGA. Trimming took 2 bases from V and 4 from J, leaving 11 bases between them. The CDR3 extends over 14 amino acids. Here the CDR3 reads CASSLEGARTEAFF. CDR3 nucleotides: TGTGCCAGCAGCTTAGAAGGGGCGCGCACTGAAGCTTTCTTT.

The V call is TRBV19, the J call TRBJ1-2, with 8 bases lining up with TRBD1. V shed 7 bases, J shed 4 bases, and the junction held 11 bases outside the gene matches. The germline V gene encodes CDR1 LNHDA and CDR2 SQIVND (reference sequence). The CDR3 sequence is 15 residues long. The CDR3 protein is CASTGSQGGAYGYTF. The CDR3 nucleotides read TGTGCCAGTACAGGTTCACAGGGGGGGGCCTATGGCTACACCTTC.

The chain employs TRBV5-1 and TRBJ2-5; D is undetermined. This CDR3 spans 14 amino acids. The germline V and J ends were trimmed by 0 bases and 3 bases, with 9 bases remaining between them. The germline V gene encodes CDR1 SGHRS and CDR2 YFSETQ. The DNA of the CDR3 is TGCGCCAGCAGCTTGGATGCCAGCGAAGAGACCCAGTACTTC. It specifies CASSLDASEETQYF.

V gene TRBV28 combines with J gene TRBJ2-7, with TRBD2 as a possible D gene (6 bases). Per the germline V gene, CDR1 is MDHEN and CDR2 is SYDVKM. The V end lost 5 bases, the J end lost 6 bases, and 17 bases lay between the germline ends. This CDR3 contains 14 residues. The CDR3 DNA sequence: TGTGCCAGCAGTCCCGGCGGGACCTACAGCGAGCAGTACTTC. It specifies CASSPGGTYSEQYF.

The chain has TRBV30 and TRBJ2-7; 8 nucleotides match TRBD1. The CDR3 is 15 amino acids. CDR1 and CDR2 from the germline V gene are GTSNPN and SVGIG (reference sequence). V was pared by 3 bases and J by 1 base, with 8 bases of the junction left unmatched. The CDR3 sequence: CAWSNNRQGSYEQYF. CDR3 nucleotides: TGTGCCTGGAGCAACAACCGACAGGGGTCCTACGAGCAGTACTTC.

This clone came up once. This sequence joins TRBV5-4 and TRBJ2-7; 7 bases align to TRBD1. Germline V gene sequence: CDR1 SGHNT, CDR2 YYREEE (reference sequence). This CDR3 comprises 14 residues. V was pared by 0 bases and J by 3 bases, with 3 bases of the junction left unmatched. CDR3 protein: CASSLDRGNYEQYF. The CDR3 DNA reads TGTGCCAGCAGCTTGGACAGGGGAAACTACGAGCAGTACTTC.

CDR3 nucleotide sequence: TGTGCCACCAGCCGCAGCAGGACGGGACAGCCCCAGCATTTT. Its protein is CATSRSRTGQPQHF. This chain joins TRBV15 and TRBJ1-5; D is unclear. The CDR3 covers 14 residues. Germline assignment: CDR1 LNHNV and CDR2 YYDKDF (reference sequence). Trimming removed 5 bases at V and 7 bases at J, with 15 bases between.

This clone has only one observation. V usage is TRBV15 and J usage is TRBJ2-7, with 8 bases fitting TRBD2. J gave up 1 base and V 0 bases, and 2 bases lay outside the gene matches. CDR1 and CDR2 from the germline V gene are LNHNV and YYDKDF (reference sequence). The CDR3 extends over 15 amino acids. In DNA form, the CDR3 reads TGTGCCACCAGCAGAGAACTAGCGGTATCCTACGAGCAGTACTTC. Translated, it gives CATSRELAVSYEQYF. The complete variable domain, with remaining parts taken from reference TRBV15 and TRBJ2-7, reads DAMVIQNPRYQVTQFGKPVTLSCSQTLNHNVMYWYQQKSSQAPKLLFHYYDKDFNNEADTPDNFQSRRPNTSFCFLDIRSPGLGDTAMYLCATSRELAVSYEQYFGPGTRLTVT.

J is TRBJ2-7 and V is TRBV5-1, with 9 bases identical to TRBD1. This CDR3 is built from 13 residues. Germline CDR1 reads SGHRS; CDR2 reads YFSETQ. V was pared by 4 bases and J by 5 bases, with 4 bases of the junction left unmatched. The CDR3 spells CASSRDRVDEQYF. In nucleotides, the CDR3 is TGCGCCAGCAGCCGGGACAGGGTCGACGAGCAGTACTTC.

For the CDR3, the DNA is TGTGCCAGCAGCTTCACTAGCGGGATGATAGATACGCAGTATTTT. It translates to CASSFTSGMIDTQYF. The chain joins TRBV11-1 to TRBJ2-3, with TRBD2 identical over 10 bases. The junction had 5 bases not matched to a gene; V was cut back by 3 bases and J by 5 bases. Germline loops: CDR1 SGHAT, CDR2 FQDESV (reference sequence). The CDR3 has 15 residues.

The V and J genes are TRBV5-1 and TRBJ2-3; 13 positions match TRBD2. This CDR3 contains 17 residues. Trimming cost V 3 bases and J 4 bases; bases outside gene matches: 8. CDR1 is SGHRS, CDR2 YFSETQ, per germline. CDR3 in DNA: TGCGCCAGCAGCTCCAGGACTAGCGGGAGAGTAGCAGATACGCAGTATTTT. Translating gives CASSSRTSGRVADTQYF.

This chain joins TRBV11-2 and TRBJ2-1; TRBD2 might be the D (6 bases). The CDR3 is 14 residues long. Germline V gene sequence: CDR1 SGHAT, CDR2 FQNNGV. V lost 1 base and J 8 bases, leaving 12 bases between the germline ends. Written as DNA, the CDR3 is TGTGCCAGCAGCTTAGCCCCGGGAGCTCATGAGCAGTTCTTC. It codes for CASSLAPGAHEQFF. The full variable domain, its missing parts supplied by reference TRBV11-2 and TRBJ2-1, is EAGVAQSPRYKIIEKRQSVAFWCNPISGHATLYWYQQILGQGPKLLIQFQNNGVVDDSQLPKDRFSAERLKGVDSTLKIQPAKLEDSAVYLCASSLAPGAHEQFFGPGTRLTVL.

The rearrangement uses TRBV5-1 and TRBJ2-3; D not certain. The V and J ends lost 2 bases and 2 bases respectively, with 6 bases between them. CDR1 and CDR2 from the germline V gene are SGHRS and YFSETQ. This CDR3 comprises 13 residues. The CDR3 sequence is CASSFTVTDTQYF. CDR3 coding DNA: TGCGCCAGCAGCTTTACGGTCACAGATACGCAGTATTTT.

The gene calls are TRBV5-1 and TRBJ1-3; TRBD1 matches at 9 bases. Unmatched junction bases numbered 4, after V lost 0 bases and J lost 3 bases. The CDR3 loop spans 16 amino acids. The germline gives CDR1 SGHRS, CDR2 YFSETQ. The CDR3 DNA is TGCGCCAGCAGCTTGGCGGGACAGGGTTATGGAAACACCATATATTTT. Protein product: CASSLAGQGYGNTIYF.